This TCR beta chain was found in a study of shared clonotypes between healthy human individuals. The V gene's germline CDR1 is SGHRS and CDR2 YFSETQ. J was trimmed by 5 bases and V by 3 bases; bases with no gene match: 5. The CDR3 covers 14 residues. This table comes from immunoSEQ multiplex PCR, and its TCRdb copy is limited to in-frame clones, with some not included. The sample comprises about 2.4 million clones, 80% to 95% of which are singletons, and 0.36% rests with the top ten. The authors divided CD4+ cells into CD45RA+ naive and CD45RA-negative memory subsets. The sample comprised naive CD4+ T cells from PBMCs. The subset was: CD45RA+ positively selected. The V call is TRBV5-1, the J call TRBJ1-5, with 7 bases that match TRBD1. The clonotype was recovered from a man aged 18 to 29 in good health. Some clones in this sample may be carry-over from other donors' samples. The CDR3 loop is CASSWGQGDQPQHF. CDR3 sequence (DNA): TGCGCCAGCAGCTGGGGCCAGGGGGATCAGCCCCAGCATTTT. Full variable domain (remainder filled in from reference TRBV5-1 and TRBJ1-5): KAGVTQTPRYLIKTRGQQVTLSCSPISGHRSVSWYQQTPGQGLQFLFEYFSETQRNKGNFPGRFSGRQFSNSRSEMNVSTLELGDSALYLCASSWGQGDQPQHFGDGTRLSIL.